This T cell receptor beta chain was sequenced for a study of shared clonotypes between healthy human individuals. V was pared by 4 bases and J by 0 bases, with 19 bases between. The CDR3 is made up of 19 amino acids. Looked up from germline, CDR1 is MNHNS and CDR2 is SASEGT. This clone was detected a few times. The antigen is undetermined. PCR replicates from unsorted PBMC used roughly 300 ng DNA, and this amount was approximately 30,000 T cell genomes. Authors' data handling: Junction-only immunoSEQ data arrived without quality scores, meaning filtering differed. Using immunoSEQ multiplex PCR, the repertoire was profiled, and TCRdb retains in-frame clones only, with some absent. V and J calls and clone size are those listed in that table; D and trimming were worked out from the DNA. Among approximately 440,000 clones listed, approximately 71% were seen once. Study-wide results and caveats: Researchers sampled blood only, noting tissue repertoires likely differ.

The sample comprised PBMCs. V usage is TRBV6-1 and J usage is TRBJ2-6; D unclear. This TCR derives from a woman in her thirties or forties in good health. Some clones in this sample may be carry-over from other donors' samples. CDR3 sequence reads: CASSVAPSPSSSGANVLTF. CDR3 bases: TGTGCCAGCAGTGTGGCCCCATCACCGTCCAGCTCTGGGGCCAACGTCCTGACTTTC.